The sample holds many counts of the clone carrying this T cell receptor (beta chain). As yet, its antigen is unknown. From germline, CDR1 is SGHDT and CDR2 YYEEEE. V lost 5 bases and J lost 3, with 18 bases in between. The CDR3 runs to 16 residues. This sample was included in a study of CD8 T cells in ankylosing spondylitis. Study observations and caveats: As for the disease-linked clones, they showed a CD8+ phenotype and occurred at relatively low frequencies in peripheral blood.

TCRdb reprocessed the 5' RACE reads with MiXCR, giving one entry per CDR3 protein. The data contain about 250,000 distinct CDR3 sequences, roughly 8% of them singletons. This receptor was identified in a female donor with ankylosing spondylitis or in good health (not recorded which). Sequencing used blood, either unsorted or a sorted T cell fraction (not recorded which). The chain links TRBV5-6 to TRBJ2-1, with unresolved D. CDR3 protein: CASSISPNRYYNEQFF. The CDR3 DNA follows: TGTGCCAGCAGTATATCACCAAACCGATACTACAATGAGCAGTTCTTC. The full variable domain, with the rest looked up from reference TRBV5-6 and TRBJ2-1, is DAGVTQSPTHLIKTRGQQVTLRCSPKSGHDTVSWYQQALGQGPQFIFQYYEEEERQRGNFPDRFSGHQFPNYSSELNVNALLLGDSALYLCASSISPNRYYNEQFFGPGTRLTVL.